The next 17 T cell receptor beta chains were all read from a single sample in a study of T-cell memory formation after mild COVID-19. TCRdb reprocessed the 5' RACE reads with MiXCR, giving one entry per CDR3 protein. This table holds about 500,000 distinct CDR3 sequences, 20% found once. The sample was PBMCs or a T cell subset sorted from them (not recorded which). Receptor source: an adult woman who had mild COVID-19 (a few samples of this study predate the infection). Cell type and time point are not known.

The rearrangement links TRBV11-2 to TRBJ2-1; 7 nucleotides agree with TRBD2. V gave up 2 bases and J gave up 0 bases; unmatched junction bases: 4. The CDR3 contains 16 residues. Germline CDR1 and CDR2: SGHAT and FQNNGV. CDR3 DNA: TGTGCCAGCAGCTTAATCGGCGGGGGCTCCTACAATGAGCAGTTCTTC. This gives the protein CASSLIGGGSYNEQFF.

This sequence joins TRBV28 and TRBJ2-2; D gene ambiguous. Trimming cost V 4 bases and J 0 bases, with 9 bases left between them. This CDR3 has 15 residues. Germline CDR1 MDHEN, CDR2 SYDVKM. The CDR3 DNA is TGTGCCAGCAGTTGGGCCTCCACGAACACCGGGGAGCTGTTTTTT. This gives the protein CASSWASTNTGELFF. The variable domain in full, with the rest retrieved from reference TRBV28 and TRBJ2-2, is DVKVTQSSRYLVKRTGEKVFLECVQDMDHENMFWYRQDPGLGLRLIYFSYDVKMKEKGDIPEGYSVSREKKERFSLILESASTNQTSMYLCASSWASTNTGELFFGEGSRLTVL.

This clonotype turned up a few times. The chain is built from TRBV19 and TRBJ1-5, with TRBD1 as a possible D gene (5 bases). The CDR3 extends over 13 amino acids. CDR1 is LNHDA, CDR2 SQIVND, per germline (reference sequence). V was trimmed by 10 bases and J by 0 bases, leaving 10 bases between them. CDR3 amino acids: CAIGQNSNQPQHF. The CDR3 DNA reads TGTGCCATAGGACAAAATAGCAATCAGCCCCAGCATTTT.

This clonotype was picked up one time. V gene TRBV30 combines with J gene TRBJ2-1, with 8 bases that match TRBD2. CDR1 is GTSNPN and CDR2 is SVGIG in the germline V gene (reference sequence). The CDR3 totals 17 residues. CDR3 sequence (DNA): TGTGCTCGGGAGGTTGGTTTCGGTAGCGGGACCTACAATGAGCAGTTCTTC. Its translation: CAREVGFGSGTYNEQFF.

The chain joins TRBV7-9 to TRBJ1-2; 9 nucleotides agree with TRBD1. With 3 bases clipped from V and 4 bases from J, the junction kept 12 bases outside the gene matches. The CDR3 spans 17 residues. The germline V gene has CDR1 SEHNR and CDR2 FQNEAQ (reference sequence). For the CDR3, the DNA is TGTGCCAGCAGCTTTTACCGGGACAGGGAAGCGGGCTATGGCTACACCTTC. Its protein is CASSFYRDREAGYGYTF.

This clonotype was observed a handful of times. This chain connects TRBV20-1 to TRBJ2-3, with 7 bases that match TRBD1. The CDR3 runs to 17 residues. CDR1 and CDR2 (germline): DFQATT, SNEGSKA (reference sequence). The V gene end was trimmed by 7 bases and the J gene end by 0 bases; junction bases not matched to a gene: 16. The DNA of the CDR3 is TGCAGTGTTCCTTCTGGGACAGCCACCTTTAGCACAGATACGCAGTATTTT. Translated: CSVPSGTATFSTDTQYF.

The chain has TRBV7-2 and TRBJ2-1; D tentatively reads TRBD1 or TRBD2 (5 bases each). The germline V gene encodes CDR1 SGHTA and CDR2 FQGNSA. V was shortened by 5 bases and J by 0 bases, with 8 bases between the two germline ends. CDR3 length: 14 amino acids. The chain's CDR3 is CASSGTSSYNEQFF. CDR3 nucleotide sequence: TGTGCCAGCAGCGGGACGAGCTCCTACAATGAGCAGTTCTTC.

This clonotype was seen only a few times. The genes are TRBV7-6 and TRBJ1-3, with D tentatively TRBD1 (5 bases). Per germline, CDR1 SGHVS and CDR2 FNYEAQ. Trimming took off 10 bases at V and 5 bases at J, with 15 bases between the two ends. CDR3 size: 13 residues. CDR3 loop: CATWDRARNTIYF. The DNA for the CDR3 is TGTGCCACGTGGGACCGCGCTAGAAACACCATATATTTT.

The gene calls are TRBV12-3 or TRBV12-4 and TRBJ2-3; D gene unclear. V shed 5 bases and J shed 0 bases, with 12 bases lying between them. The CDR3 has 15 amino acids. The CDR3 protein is CASSPQGHSTDTQYF. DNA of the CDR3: TGTGCCAGCAGTCCCCAAGGCCATAGCACAGATACGCAGTATTTT.

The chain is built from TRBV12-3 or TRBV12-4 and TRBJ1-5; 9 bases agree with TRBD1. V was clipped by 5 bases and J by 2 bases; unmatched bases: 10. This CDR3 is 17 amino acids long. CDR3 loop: CASSKMTGGFGNQPQHF. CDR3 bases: TGTGCCAGCAGTAAAATGACAGGGGGATTTGGCAATCAGCCCCAGCATTTT.

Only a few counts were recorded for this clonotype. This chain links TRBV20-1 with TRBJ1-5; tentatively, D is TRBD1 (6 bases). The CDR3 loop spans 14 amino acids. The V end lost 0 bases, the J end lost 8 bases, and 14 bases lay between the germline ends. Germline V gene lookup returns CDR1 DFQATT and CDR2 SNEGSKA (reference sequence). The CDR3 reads CSARDQGGLEPQHF. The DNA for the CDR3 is TGCAGTGCTAGAGATCAAGGGGGTTTAGAGCCCCAGCATTTT.

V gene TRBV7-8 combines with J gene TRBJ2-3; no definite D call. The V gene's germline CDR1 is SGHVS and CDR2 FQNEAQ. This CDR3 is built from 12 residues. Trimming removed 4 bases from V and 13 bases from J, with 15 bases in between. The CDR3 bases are TGTGCCAGCAGCTCCCCGGGTGCTAGGGAGTATTTT. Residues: CASSSPGAREYF.

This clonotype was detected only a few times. The CDR3 loop reads CSACRTRSSTDTQYF. The DNA of the CDR3 is TGCAGTGCTTGTCGGACACGCTCTAGCACAGATACGCAGTATTTT. The chain uses TRBV20-1 and TRBJ2-3; possibly TRBD1 for D (5 bases). CDR3 length: 15 amino acids. Trimming removed 5 bases at V and 0 bases at J, with 15 bases between. CDR1 and CDR2 (germline): DFQATT, SNEGSKA (reference sequence).

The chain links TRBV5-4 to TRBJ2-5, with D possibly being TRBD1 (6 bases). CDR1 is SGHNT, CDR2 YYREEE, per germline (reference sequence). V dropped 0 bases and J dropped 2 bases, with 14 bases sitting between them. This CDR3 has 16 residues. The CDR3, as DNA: TGTGCCAGCAGCTTGGGCGCCAGGGGTAGTCAAGAGACCCAGTACTTC. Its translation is CASSLGARGSQETQYF.

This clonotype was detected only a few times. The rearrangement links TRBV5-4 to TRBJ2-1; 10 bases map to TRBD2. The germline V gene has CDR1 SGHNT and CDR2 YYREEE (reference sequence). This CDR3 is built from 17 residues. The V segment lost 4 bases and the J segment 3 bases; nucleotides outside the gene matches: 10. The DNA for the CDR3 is TGTGCCAGCAGCCCCCAGAAACTAGCGGGGTACTACAATGAGCAGTTCTTC. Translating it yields CASSPQKLAGYYNEQFF. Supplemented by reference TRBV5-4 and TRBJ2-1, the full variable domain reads ETGVTQSPTHLIKTRGQQVTLRCSSQSGHNTVSWYQQALGQGPQFIFQYYREEENGRGNFPPRFSGLQFPNYSSELNVNALELDDSALYLCASSPQKLAGYYNEQFFGPGTRLTVL.

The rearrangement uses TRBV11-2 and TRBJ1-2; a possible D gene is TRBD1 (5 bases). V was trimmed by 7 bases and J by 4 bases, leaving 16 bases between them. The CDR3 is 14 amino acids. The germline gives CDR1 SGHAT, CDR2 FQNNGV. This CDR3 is CASIPARGLYGYTF. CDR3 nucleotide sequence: TGTGCCAGCATCCCGGCGAGGGGTCTCTATGGCTACACCTTC.

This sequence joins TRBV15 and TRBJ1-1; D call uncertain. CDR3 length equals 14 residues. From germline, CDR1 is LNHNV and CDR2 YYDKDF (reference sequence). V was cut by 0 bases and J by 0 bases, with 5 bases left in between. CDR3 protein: CATSRDRVNTEAFF. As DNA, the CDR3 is TGTGCCACCAGCAGAGATCGCGTGAACACTGAAGCTTTCTTT.